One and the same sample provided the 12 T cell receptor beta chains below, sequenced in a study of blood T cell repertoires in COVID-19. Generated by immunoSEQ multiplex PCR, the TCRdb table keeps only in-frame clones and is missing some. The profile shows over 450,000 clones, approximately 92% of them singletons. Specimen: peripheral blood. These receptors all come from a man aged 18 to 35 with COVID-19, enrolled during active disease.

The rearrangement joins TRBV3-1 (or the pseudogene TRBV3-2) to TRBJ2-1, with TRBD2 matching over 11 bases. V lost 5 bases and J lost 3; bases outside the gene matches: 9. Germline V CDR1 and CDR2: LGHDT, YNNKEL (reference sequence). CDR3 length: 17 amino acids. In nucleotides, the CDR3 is TGTGCCAGCAGCTCCCTAGCGGGAGGACATTTCTACAATGAGCAGTTCTTC. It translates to CASSSLAGGHFYNEQFF.

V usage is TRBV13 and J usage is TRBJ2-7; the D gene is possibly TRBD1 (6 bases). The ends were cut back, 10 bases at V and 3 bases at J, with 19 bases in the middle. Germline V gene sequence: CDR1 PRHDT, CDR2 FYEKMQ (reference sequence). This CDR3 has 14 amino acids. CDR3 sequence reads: CATSLGDIYYEQYF. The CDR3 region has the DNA TGTGCCACGAGCTTAGGGGACATCTACTACGAGCAGTACTTC.

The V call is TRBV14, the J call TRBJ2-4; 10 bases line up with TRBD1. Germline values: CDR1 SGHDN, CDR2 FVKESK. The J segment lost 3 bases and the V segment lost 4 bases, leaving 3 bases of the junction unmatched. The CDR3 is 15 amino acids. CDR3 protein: CASSRTGGGKNIQYF. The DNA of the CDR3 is TGTGCCAGCAGCCGGACAGGGGGTGGCAAAAACATTCAGTACTTC.

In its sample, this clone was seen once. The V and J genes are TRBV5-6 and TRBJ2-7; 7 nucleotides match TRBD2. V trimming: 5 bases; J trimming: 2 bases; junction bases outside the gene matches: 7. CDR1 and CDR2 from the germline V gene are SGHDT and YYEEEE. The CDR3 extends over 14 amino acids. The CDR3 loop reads CASRHKTSAYEQYF. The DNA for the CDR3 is TGTGCCAGCAGGCATAAAACTAGCGCCTACGAGCAGTACTTC.

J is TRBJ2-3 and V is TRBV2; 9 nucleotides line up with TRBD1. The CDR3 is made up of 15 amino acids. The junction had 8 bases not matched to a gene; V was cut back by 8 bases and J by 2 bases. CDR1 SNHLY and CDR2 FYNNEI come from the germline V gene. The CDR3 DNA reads TGTGCCAGCCACCGGGACAGGGAGATCACAGATACGCAGTATTTT. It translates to CASHRDREITDTQYF.

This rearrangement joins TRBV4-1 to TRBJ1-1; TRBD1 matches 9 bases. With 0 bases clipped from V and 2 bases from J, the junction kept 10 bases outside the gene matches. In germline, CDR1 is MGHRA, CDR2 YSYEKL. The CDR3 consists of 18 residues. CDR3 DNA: TGCGCCAGCAGCCAAGATCTGAAGGGACAGGGACTTAACACTGAAGCTTTCTTT. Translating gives CASSQDLKGQGLNTEAFF.

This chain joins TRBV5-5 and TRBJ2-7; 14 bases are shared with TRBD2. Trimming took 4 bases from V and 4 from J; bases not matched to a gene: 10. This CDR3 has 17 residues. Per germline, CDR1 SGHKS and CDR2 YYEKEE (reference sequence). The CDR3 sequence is CASSLYPGLAGVYEQYF. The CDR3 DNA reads TGTGCCAGCAGCCTCTACCCGGGACTAGCGGGAGTTTACGAGCAGTACTTC.

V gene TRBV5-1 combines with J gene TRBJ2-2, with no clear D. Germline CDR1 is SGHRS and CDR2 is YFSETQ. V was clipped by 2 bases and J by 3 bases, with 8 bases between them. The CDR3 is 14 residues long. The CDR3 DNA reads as TGCGCCAGCAGCTTATCTCTAGACACCGGGGAGCTGTTTTTT. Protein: CASSLSLDTGELFF.

This CDR3 is CASTRGQVYGYTF. In DNA, the CDR3 is TGTGCCAGCACCCGAGGACAGGTCTATGGCTACACCTTC. This chain links TRBV2 with TRBJ1-2, with 7 bases matching TRBD1. Germline lookup yields CDR1 SNHLY and CDR2 FYNNEI. V trimming: 7 bases; J trimming: 4 bases; junction bases outside the gene matches: 6. The length of the CDR3 is 13 residues.

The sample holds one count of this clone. CDR3 sequence (DNA): TGTGCCAGCAGCGACTATGACAGGAAAAACATTCAGTACTTC. It specifies CASSDYDRKNIQYF. The rearrangement joins TRBV11-3 to TRBJ2-4; possibly TRBD1 for D (6 bases). CDR3 size: 14 residues. Germline CDR1 SGHNT, CDR2 YENEEA. V was clipped by 5 bases and J by 4 bases, with 12 bases between them.

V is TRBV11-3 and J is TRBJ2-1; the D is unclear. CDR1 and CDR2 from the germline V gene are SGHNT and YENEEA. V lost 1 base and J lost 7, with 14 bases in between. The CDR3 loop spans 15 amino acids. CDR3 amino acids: CASSLGLHEVNEQFF. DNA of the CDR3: TGTGCCAGCAGCTTAGGACTTCATGAGGTGAATGAGCAGTTCTTC. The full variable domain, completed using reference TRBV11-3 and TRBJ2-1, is EAGVVQSPRYKIIEKKQPVAFWCNPISGHNTLYWYLQNLGQGPELLIRYENEEAVDDSQLPKDRFSAERLKGVDSTLKIQPAELGDSAVYLCASSLGLHEVNEQFFGPGTRLTVL.

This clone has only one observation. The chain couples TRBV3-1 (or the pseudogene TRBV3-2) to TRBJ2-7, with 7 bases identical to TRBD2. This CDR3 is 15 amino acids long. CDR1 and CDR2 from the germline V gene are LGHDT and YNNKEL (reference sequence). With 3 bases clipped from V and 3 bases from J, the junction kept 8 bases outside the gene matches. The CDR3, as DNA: TGTGCCAGCAGCCACGGAGGGAGGGCCGGCTACGAGCAGTACTTC. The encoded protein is CASSHGGRAGYEQYF.